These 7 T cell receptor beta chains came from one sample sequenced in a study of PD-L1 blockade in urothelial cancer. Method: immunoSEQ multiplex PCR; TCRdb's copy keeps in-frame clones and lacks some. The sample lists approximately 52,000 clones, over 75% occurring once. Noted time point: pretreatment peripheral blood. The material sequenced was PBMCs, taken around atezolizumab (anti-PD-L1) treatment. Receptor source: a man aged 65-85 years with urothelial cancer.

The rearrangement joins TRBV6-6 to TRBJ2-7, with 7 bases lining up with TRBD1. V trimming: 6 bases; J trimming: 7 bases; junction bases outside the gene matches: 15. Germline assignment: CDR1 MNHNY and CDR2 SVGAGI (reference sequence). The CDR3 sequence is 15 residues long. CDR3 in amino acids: CASRIVAGGPREQYF. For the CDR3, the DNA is TGTGCCAGCAGGATCGTGGCAGGGGGTCCGCGGGAGCAGTACTTC.

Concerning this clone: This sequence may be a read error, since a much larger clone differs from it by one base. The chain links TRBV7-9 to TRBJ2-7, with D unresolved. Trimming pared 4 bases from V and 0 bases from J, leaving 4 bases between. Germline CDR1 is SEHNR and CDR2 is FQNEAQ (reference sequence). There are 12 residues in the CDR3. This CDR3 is CASSSSSYEQYF. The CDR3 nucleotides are TGTGCCAGCAGCTCGAGCTCCTACGAGCAGTACTTC.

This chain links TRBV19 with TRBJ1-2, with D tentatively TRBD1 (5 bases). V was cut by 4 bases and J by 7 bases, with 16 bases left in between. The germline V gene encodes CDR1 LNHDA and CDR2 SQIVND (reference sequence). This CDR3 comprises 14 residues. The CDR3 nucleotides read TGTGCCAGTAGTACATCGGACACTACGGGTGGCTACACCTTC. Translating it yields CASSTSDTTGGYTF.

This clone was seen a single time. In DNA, the CDR3 is TGTGCCAGCAGCTTAGTCGGGGACATTCAGTACTTC. It encodes CASSLVGDIQYF. J is TRBJ2-4 and V is TRBV11-2, with D possibly being TRBD2 (5 bases). Germline values: CDR1 SGHAT, CDR2 FQNNGV. CDR3 length: 12 residues. V lost 1 base, J lost 8 bases, and 6 bases lay in between. Combining the CDR3 with reference TRBV11-2 and TRBJ2-4 gives the whole variable domain EAGVAQSPRYKIIEKRQSVAFWCNPISGHATLYWYQQILGQGPKLLIQFQNNGVVDDSQLPKDRFSAERLKGVDSTLKIQPAKLEDSAVYLCASSLVGDIQYFGAGTRLSVL.

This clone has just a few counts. The CDR3 sequence is CASSLQGTEAFF. DNA of the CDR3: TGTGCCAGCAGTCTACAGGGCACTGAAGCTTTCTTT. The rearrangement links TRBV28 to TRBJ1-1; D is possibly TRBD1 (6 bases). Per the germline V gene, CDR1 is MDHEN and CDR2 is SYDVKM. The length of the CDR3 is 12 residues. Trimming took off 5 bases at V and 4 bases at J, with 8 bases between the two ends.

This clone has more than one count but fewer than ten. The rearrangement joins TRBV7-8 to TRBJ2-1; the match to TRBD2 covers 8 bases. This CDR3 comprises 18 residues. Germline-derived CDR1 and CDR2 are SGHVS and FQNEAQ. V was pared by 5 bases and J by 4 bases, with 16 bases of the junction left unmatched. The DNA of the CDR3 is TGTGCCAGCAGCCCTAGAAGGGGGGGGCCTAGCGGGTACAATGAGCAGTTCTTC. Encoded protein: CASSPRRGGPSGYNEQFF.

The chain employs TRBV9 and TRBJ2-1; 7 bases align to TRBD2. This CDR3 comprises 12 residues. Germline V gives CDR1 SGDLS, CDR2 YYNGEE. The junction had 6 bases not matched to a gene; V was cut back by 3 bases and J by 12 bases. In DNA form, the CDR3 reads TGTGCCAGCAGCGCCGAAGGGAGGGGGCAGTTCTTC. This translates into CASSAEGRGQFF.